The rows below give T cell receptor beta chains drawn from one sample of a study of resident and recirculating memory T cells in vitiligo. Clones were read by immunoSEQ multiplex PCR, and TCRdb kept only the in-frame ones, dropping some. The repertoire holds around 70,000 clones, 91% seen once, with less than 5% in the top ten. Sequencing was done on a sample of blood. These receptors were collected from a male donor with vitiligo. Each CDR3 is given with its conserved first and last residue. The D gene is left open where the match is weak. Clone size is given for some rows only: seen once, a few or many times, or a class if the clone is expanded.

v_gene: TRBV5-8; d_gene: TRBD2; abundance: .; j_gene: TRBJ2-1; CDR3nt: TGTGCCAGCAGCACTCCGACTAGCGGCTTATCCTACAATGAGCAGTTCTTC; CDR3aa: CASSTPTSGLSYNEQFF
v_gene: TRBV9; d_gene: .; abundance: .; j_gene: TRBJ2-7; CDR3nt: TGTGCCAGCAGCGGCCGGACAGATTACGAGCAGTACTTC; CDR3aa: CASSGRTDYEQYF
v_gene: TRBV28; d_gene: .; abundance: .; j_gene: TRBJ2-1; CDR3nt: TGTGCCAGCAGTTCCCCGGACAGATACAATGAGCAGTTCTTC; CDR3aa: CASSSPDRYNEQFF
v_gene: TRBV7-7; d_gene: .; abundance: .; j_gene: TRBJ2-5; CDR3nt: TGTGCCAGCAGCTCCCTCCCTCCCGACAGAGAAGAGACCCAGTACTTC; CDR3aa: CASSSLPPDREETQYF
v_gene: TRBV7-9; d_gene: .; abundance: .; j_gene: TRBJ2-5; CDR3nt: TGTGCCAGCAGCTTAGCTAGCCAAGAGACCCAGTACTTC; CDR3aa: CASSLASQETQYF
v_gene: TRBV27; d_gene: .; abundance: .; j_gene: TRBJ1-1; CDR3nt: TGTGCCAGCAGTTTAAATTCAGGGGCAAGCACTGAAGCTTTCTTT; CDR3aa: CASSLNSGASTEAFF
v_gene: TRBV9; d_gene: TRBD1; abundance: .; j_gene: TRBJ2-1; CDR3nt: TGTGCCAGCAGCGTACGGACAGGGGCGCACAATGAGCAGTTCTTC; CDR3aa: CASSVRTGAHNEQFF
v_gene: TRBV2; d_gene: TRBD1; abundance: once; j_gene: TRBJ1-2; CDR3nt: TGTGCCAGCAGTGAAGAGGGACAGGGGATCTATGGCTACACCTTC; CDR3aa: CASSEEGQGIYGYTF
v_gene: TRBV27; d_gene: TRBD1; abundance: .; j_gene: TRBJ2-1; CDR3nt: TGTGCCAGCAGTCCCAACACGGGACAGGGGGCTTCCAATGAGCAGTTCTTC; CDR3aa: CASSPNTGQGASNEQFF
v_gene: TRBV6-5; d_gene: TRBD2; abundance: .; j_gene: TRBJ2-7; CDR3nt: TGTGCCAGCAGGCGGGGTGGGGGGGAGACCTACGAGCAGTACTTC; CDR3aa: CASRRGGGETYEQYF
v_gene: TRBV6-6; d_gene: TRBD1; abundance: .; j_gene: TRBJ1-4; CDR3nt: TGTGCCAGCAGGACGGGACAGGGTAATGAAAAACTGTTTTTT; CDR3aa: CASRTGQGNEKLFF